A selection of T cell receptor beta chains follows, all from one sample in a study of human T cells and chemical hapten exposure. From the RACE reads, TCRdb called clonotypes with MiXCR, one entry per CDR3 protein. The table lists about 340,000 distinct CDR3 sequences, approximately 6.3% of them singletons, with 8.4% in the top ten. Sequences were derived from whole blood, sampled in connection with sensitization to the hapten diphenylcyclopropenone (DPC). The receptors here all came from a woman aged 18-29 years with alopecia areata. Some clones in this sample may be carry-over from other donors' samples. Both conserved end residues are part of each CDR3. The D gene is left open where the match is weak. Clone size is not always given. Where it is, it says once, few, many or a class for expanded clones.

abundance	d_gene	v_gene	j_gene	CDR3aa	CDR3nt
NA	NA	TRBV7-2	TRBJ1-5	CASSRQHSNQPQHF	TGTGCCAGCAGCCGACAGCATAGCAATCAGCCCCAGCATTTT
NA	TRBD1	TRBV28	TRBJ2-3	CASSLTGGSADTQYF	TGTGCCAGCAGTCTGACAGGGGGCTCGGCAGATACGCAGTATTTT
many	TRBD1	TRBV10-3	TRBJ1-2	CAISEAGTGAVANYGYTF	TGTGCCATCAGTGAAGCCGGGACAGGGGCAGTAGCTAACTATGGCTACACCTTC
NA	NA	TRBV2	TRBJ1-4	CASSEIGSSNEKLFF	TGTGCCAGCAGTGAAATTGGCAGTAGTAATGAAAAACTGTTTTTT
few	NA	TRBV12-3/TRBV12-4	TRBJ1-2	CASTLVWIKGYTF	TGTGCCAGCACCCTGGTGTGGATAAAGGGCTACACCTTC
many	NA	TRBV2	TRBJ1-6	CAGQTDSYNSPLHF	TGTGCCGGCCAGACTGACTCCTATAATTCACCCCTCCACTTT
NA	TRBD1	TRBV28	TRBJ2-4	CASSPGTGVNIQYF	TGTGCCAGCAGTCCTGGGACAGGTGTAAACATTCAGTACTTC
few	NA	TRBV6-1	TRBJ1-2	CASTAGNNYGYTF	TGTGCCAGCACCGCAGGGAATAACTATGGCTACACCTTC
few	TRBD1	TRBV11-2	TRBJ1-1	CASSQWGQGEKTEAFF	TGTGCCAGCAGCCAATGGGGACAGGGTGAGAAGACTGAAGCTTTCTTT
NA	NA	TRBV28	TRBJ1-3	CASSTSGNTIYF	TGTGCCAGCTCAACCTCTGGAAACACCATATATTTT
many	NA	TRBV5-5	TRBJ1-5	CASSPRTVDYSNQPQHF	TGTGCCAGCAGCCCACGGACAGTCGACTATAGCAATCAGCCCCAGCATTTT
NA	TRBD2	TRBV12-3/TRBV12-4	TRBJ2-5	CASSLNGGKETQYF	TGTGCCAGCAGTTTAAACGGGGGGAAAGAGACCCAGTACTTC
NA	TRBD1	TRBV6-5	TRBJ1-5	CASRHLDRVDQPQHF	TGTGCCAGCAGACACTTGGACAGGGTTGATCAGCCCCAGCATTTT
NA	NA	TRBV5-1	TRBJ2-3	CARRGPRGTDTQYF	TGCGCCAGAAGGGGCCCCCGGGGCACAGATACGCAGTATTTT
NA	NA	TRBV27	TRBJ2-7	CASSSSDTFSLYEQYF	TGTGCCAGCAGTTCATCAGACACGTTCTCCTTGTACGAGCAGTACTTC
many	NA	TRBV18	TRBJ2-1	CASSPSLQGHNEQFF	TGTGCCAGCTCACCTTCGCTGCAGGGCCACAATGAGCAGTTCTTC
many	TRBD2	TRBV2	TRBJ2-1	CASSGLAYNEQFF	TGTGCCAGCTCGGGACTAGCGTACAATGAGCAGTTCTTC
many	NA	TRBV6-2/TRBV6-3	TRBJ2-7	CASSPPGESGHSYEQYF	TGTGCCAGCAGCCCCCCTGGAGAGAGCGGCCACTCCTACGAGCAGTACTTC
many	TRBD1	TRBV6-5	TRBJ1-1	CASSLQGQGAFF	TGTGCCAGCAGTTTACAGGGGCAGGGAGCTTTCTTT
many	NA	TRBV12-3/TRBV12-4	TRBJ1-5	CASSFSQPQHF	TGTGCCAGCAGTTTCAGTCAGCCCCAGCATTTT
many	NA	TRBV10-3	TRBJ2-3	CATESNTDTQYF	TGTGCCACCGAATCGAACACAGATACGCAGTATTTT
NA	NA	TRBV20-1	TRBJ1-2	CSARQSGALYGYTF	TGCAGTGCGCGACAGTCAGGGGCGTTGTATGGCTACACCTTC
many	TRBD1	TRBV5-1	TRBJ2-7	CASRRTPTGGDSYEQYF	TGCGCCAGCAGGCGGACCCCAACAGGGGGTGACTCCTACGAGCAGTACTTC
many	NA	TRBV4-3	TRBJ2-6	CASSQETYSGANVLTF	TGCGCCAGCAGCCAAGAGACCTACTCTGGGGCCAACGTCCTGACTTTC
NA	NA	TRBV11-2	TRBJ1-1	CASSLDLQGRAFF	TGTGCCAGCAGCTTAGACCTACAGGGAAGGGCTTTCTTT
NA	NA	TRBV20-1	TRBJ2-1	CSARVDSPSSYNEQFF	TGCAGTGCTAGAGTTGACAGCCCGAGCTCCTACAATGAGCAGTTCTTC
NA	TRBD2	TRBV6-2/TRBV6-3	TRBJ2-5	CATARLAGAGEETQYF	TGTGCCACCGCCAGGCTAGCGGGGGCCGGGGAAGAGACCCAGTACTTC
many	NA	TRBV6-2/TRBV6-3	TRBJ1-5	CASSRRGADSNQPQHF	TGTGCCAGCAGTCGACGAGGGGCGGATAGCAATCAGCCCCAGCATTTT
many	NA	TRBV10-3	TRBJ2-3	CAIRATDTQYF	TGTGCCATCAGGGCCACAGATACGCAGTATTTT
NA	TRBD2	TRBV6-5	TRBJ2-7	CASSAQGLAGVYEQYF	TGTGCCAGCAGTGCCCAGGGACTAGCGGGGGTCTACGAGCAGTACTTC
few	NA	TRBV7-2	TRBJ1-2	CASSFKGLWVSYTF	TGTGCCAGCAGCTTTAAAGGGCTCTGGGTGAGCTACACCTTC
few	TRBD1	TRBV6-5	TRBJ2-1	CASSRGQGLGNEQFF	TGTGCCAGCAGTCGAGGACAGGGGCTGGGGAATGAGCAGTTCTTC
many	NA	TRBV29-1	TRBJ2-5	CSVEGQVSETQYF	TGCAGCGTTGAAGGGCAGGTATCAGAGACCCAGTACTTC
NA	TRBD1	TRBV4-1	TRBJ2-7	CASSPAGTGGLYEQYF	TGCGCCAGCAGCCCCGCCGGGACAGGGGGTCTCTACGAGCAGTACTTC